This T cell receptor beta chain came from a study of blood T cell repertoires in COVID-19 (dated by TCRdb to about 2020). Concerning the study at large: Collaborator samples came from the United States, Italy and Spain and covered acute and convalescent phases of COVID-19. The samples were drawn from two sources: the first 160 participants of the ongoing ImmuneRACE study, and 1,254 subjects contributed by 6 global collaborators. Where available, HLA class I and class II types were obtained from metadata supplied by the sample provider rather than from assay-based typing. The repertoires were released in a freely available public database intended as a resource for research on the immune response to SARS-CoV-2. Deeply sampled blood TCRbeta repertoires from subjects exposed to, actively infected with, or recovered from COVID-19 were included in the dataset. The sample metadata nearly always contained a de-identified subject ID, COVID-19 status, age in years and sex. The prospective study material was composed of cDNA or gDNA derived from T cells, B-cell-depleted T cells, or PBMCs. Points the paper makes about the study in general: Clinical and demographic metadata were provided uncurated, with the amount varying by source and participant.

The CDR3 holds 12 amino acids from the cysteine to the phenylalanine. Only CDR3 DNA is held: 36 bases, read in frame from base 1. The germline V gene gives CDR1 as SNHLY and CDR2 as FYNNEI. From V the trimming removes 6 bases and from J it removes 7 bases, while the gene matches leave 4 bases of the junction unaccounted for. The immunoSEQ Assay, a bias-controlled multiplex PCR, was used to amplify TCRbeta CDR3 regions from genomic DNA. As for the authors' bioinformatics: Within the assay, amplification of reference gene primers was used to estimate how many nucleated cells each sample contained. To quantify the absolute abundance of each unique TCRbeta CDR3 rearrangement, sequence reads were collapsed and filtered. Productive Simpson clonality was computed per sample as the square root of Simpson's diversity index over productive rearrangements. This is the immuneACCESS table as TCRdb keeps it, with only in-frame sequences that have V and J called. A part of the clones is gone; compared with another copy, unresolved V genes explain less than half, and the rest is unexplained. That table supplies the V and J calls and clone size; D and trimming were determined from the DNA. This sample is represented by fewer than 350,000 clones; approximately 90% of them were singletons. The top ten hold roughly 4% of the sample.

One collaborating source in Seattle enrolled patients during active infection and followed them longitudinally through the course of disease. The collaborating institutions used their own protocols to collect whole blood in K2EDTA tubes. For TCRbeta analysis, collaborators shipped samples as frozen whole blood, isolated PBMCs, or DNA extracted from either of those sample types. Notes on this clone: Its antigen is unknown. No much larger clonotype is one base removed from it; base qualities were not supplied.

Sample: peripheral blood. The rearrangement joined TRBV2 to TRBJ1-2, and TRBD1 aligns with 8 junction nucleotides. The sequence came from an older woman with COVID-19, enrolled during active disease. The sequenced DNA is TGTGCCAGCAGGGCAGGGGGCCGTGGCTACACCTTC. Translated, it reads CASRAGGRGYTF.